Listed below are T cell receptor beta chains from one sample, sequenced in a study of blood T cell repertoires in COVID-19. Some clones are missing from TCRdb's copy, which holds only in-frame ones; the method was immunoSEQ multiplex PCR. The data show roughly 400,000 clones, 80% to 90% seen once. Sequenced material: PBMCs or T cells enriched from blood (not recorded which). The receptors were sampled from a young man who had recovered from COVID-19. CDR3s include the opening cysteine and the closing phenylalanine or tryptophan. The order of the fields is V gene, J gene, CDR3 length, CDR3 protein.

>TRBV27|TRBJ1-1|14
CASSLKGQGTEAFF
>TRBV19|TRBJ2-5|15
CASSPGRGRQETQYF
>TRBV24-1|TRBJ2-7|15
CATEWPHRGYYEQYF
>TRBV15|TRBJ1-2|15
CATSRDRTESYGYTF
>TRBV7-8|TRBJ1-1|14
CASSSHAGAGEAFF
>TRBV4-1|TRBJ2-2|15
CASSQGRQTTGELFF
>TRBV18|TRBJ1-5|14
CASSPTGDNQPQHF
>TRBV19|TRBJ2-3|16
CASSPRLAQYTDTQYF
>TRBV19|TRBJ2-1|14
CASSIDYPGSQQFF
>TRBV28|TRBJ2-7|13
CASSLQGIYEQYF
>TRBV5-5|TRBJ2-7|14
CASSSRQHSYEQYF
>TRBV5-4|TRBJ1-2|17
CASSLVEAFPRRYGYTF
>TRBV7-8|TRBJ1-5|14
CASSLGAHNQPQHF
>TRBV6-4|TRBJ2-3|15
CASSGTSGSSDTQYF
>TRBV5-4|TRBJ2-7|15
CASSRGGGQIYEQYF
>TRBV7-9|TRBJ2-5|15
CASSLAMGYQETQYF
>TRBV6-5|TRBJ2-7|12
CASSHSGIEQYF
>TRBV5-1|TRBJ2-7|16
CASSLAAGDRGYEQYF
>TRBV16|TRBJ1-5|14
CASSQQGGNQPQHF
>TRBV6-2/TRBV6-3|TRBJ2-1|15
CASSYAPGAYNEQFF
>TRBV3-1/TRBV3-2|TRBJ2-7|12
CASKKGGHEQYF
>TRBV24-1|TRBJ2-5|12
CATGSGFGAQYF
>TRBV28|TRBJ1-1|14
CASSLRGQGRVAFF
>TRBV29-1|TRBJ2-1|12
CSAAEDREKQFF
>TRBV28|TRBJ2-1|16
CASSSSRQGAVNEQFF
>TRBV7-9|TRBJ2-7|14
CASSFTLQGYEQYF
>TRBV5-5|TRBJ2-7|16
CASSQKPPDQGFEQYF
>TRBV28|TRBJ1-5|18
CASSPPGRAYNSNQPQHF
>TRBV28|TRBJ2-1|16
CASSALAGGSYNEQFF
>TRBV10-3|TRBJ2-1|14
CAISGLAGGNEQFF
>TRBV21-1|TRBJ2-7|10
CASSRYEQYF
>TRBV12-3/TRBV12-4|TRBJ1-1|12
CATSRREGKAFF
>TRBV10-3|TRBJ2-6|17
CAISESRESSGANVLTF
>TRBV19|TRBJ1-1|15
CASSPGQGRHTEAFF
>TRBV5-6|TRBJ2-7|16
CASSSPGGLGTYEQYF
>TRBV2|TRBJ2-7|13
CASTAGGTYEQYF
>TRBV18|TRBJ2-1|15
CASCMGQGSYNEQFF
>TRBV19|TRBJ1-2|19
CASTQTVPQITYAFYGYTF
>TRBV11-2|TRBJ2-3|16
CASSRGTGRGTDTQYF
>TRBV28|TRBJ1-1|14
CASSPNRGSTEAFF
>TRBV3-1/TRBV3-2|TRBJ2-2|14
CASSQDPGTGELFF
>TRBV18|TRBJ1-3|9
CASPKRIYF
>TRBV5-1|TRBJ1-1|14
CASSDYTGGTEAFF
>TRBV9|TRBJ2-1|15
CASSVALREAGEQFF
>TRBV28|TRBJ1-2|11
CASISTGGYTF
>TRBV15|TRBJ2-2|16
CATSRGPREHGGELFF
>TRBV28|TRBJ2-2|19
CASSRLGGVAGGPTGELFF
>TRBV7-6|TRBJ2-3|14
CASSSTSGTDTQYF
>TRBV7-7|TRBJ2-1|16
CASSLAGLADYNEQFF
>TRBV20-1|TRBJ2-1|11
CSARGENEQFF
>TRBV28|TRBJ1-2|14
CASSFHRADYGYTF
>TRBV2|TRBJ1-2|12
CASSEAGDGYTF
>TRBV19|TRBJ1-2|15
CASSILRQLNYGYTF
>TRBV19|TRBJ2-7|16
CASSTNWGGTTYEQYF
>TRBV10-3|TRBJ2-1|16
CAISERLAGVGNEQFF